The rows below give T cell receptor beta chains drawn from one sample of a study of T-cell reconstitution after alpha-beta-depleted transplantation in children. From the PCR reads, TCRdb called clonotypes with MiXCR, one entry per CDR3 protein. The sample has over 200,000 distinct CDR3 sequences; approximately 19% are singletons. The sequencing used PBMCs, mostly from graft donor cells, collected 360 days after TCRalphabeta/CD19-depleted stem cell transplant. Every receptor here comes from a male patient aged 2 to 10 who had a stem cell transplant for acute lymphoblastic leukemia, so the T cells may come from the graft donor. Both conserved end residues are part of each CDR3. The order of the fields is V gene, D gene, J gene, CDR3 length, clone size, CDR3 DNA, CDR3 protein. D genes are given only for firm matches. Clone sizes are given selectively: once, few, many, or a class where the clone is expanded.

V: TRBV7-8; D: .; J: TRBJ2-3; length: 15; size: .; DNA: TGTGCCACGAGCCGGGACGGATCTAGCACAGATACGCAGTATTTT; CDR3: CATSRDGSSTDTQYF
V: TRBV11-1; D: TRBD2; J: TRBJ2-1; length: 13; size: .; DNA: TGTGCCAGCGGCGGACTAGCTGGCAGTGAGCAGTTCTTC; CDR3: CASGGLAGSEQFF
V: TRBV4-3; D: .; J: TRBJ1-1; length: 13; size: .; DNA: TGCGCCAGCAGCCAAGATCCAGGGACGACGGCTTTCTTT; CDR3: CASSQDPGTTAFF
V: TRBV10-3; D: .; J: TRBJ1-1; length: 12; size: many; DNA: TGTGCCATCAGTGTGGACGGCGCTGAAGCTTTCTTT; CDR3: CAISVDGAEAFF
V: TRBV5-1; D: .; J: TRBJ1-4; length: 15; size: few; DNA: TGCGCCAGCAGCAGACAGGACAGATGGGATGAAAAACTGTTTTTT; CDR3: CASSRQDRWDEKLFF
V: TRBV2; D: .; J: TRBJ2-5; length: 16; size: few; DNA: TGTGCCAGCAGGAACTCGAGAGGGCCCTTAAAGGAGACCCAGTACTTC; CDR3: CASRNSRGPLKETQYF
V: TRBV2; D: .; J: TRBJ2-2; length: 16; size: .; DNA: TGTGCCAGCAGTGCCGACAGGCCCGCGAACACCGGGGAGCTGTTTTTT; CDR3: CASSADRPANTGELFF
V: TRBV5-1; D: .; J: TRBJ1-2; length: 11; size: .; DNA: TGCGCCAGCAAGGGCGCACAGGGCTACACCTTC; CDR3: CASKGAQGYTF
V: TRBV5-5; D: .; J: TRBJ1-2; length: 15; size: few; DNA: TGTGCCAGCAGGGGGGGCCCGGGAACCGACTATGGCTACACCTTC; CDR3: CASRGGPGTDYGYTF
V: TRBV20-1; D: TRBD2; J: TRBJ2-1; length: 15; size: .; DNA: TGCAGTGCTCCACTAAGCCCGGGGGGGGGCAATGAGCAGTTCTTC; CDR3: CSAPLSPGGGNEQFF
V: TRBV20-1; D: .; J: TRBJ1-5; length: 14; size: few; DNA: TGCAGTGCACTCACAGGGTGGGGCAATCAGCCCCAGCATTTT; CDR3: CSALTGWGNQPQHF
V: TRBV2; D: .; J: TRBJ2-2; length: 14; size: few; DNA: TGTGCCAGCAAAATGAGAGGGAACACCGGGGAGCTGTTTTTT; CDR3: CASKMRGNTGELFF
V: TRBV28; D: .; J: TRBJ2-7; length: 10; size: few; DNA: TGTGCCAGCAGTGGCCACGAGCAGTACTTC; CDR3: CASSGHEQYF
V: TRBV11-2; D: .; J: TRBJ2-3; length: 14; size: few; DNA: TGTGCCAGCAGCTTACGGGGGCTCACAGATACGCAGTATTTT; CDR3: CASSLRGLTDTQYF
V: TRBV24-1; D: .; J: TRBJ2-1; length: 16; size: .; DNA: TGTGCCACCAGTGATTCTTGGGGCCATCACTCCAATGAGCAGTTCTTC; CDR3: CATSDSWGHHSNEQFF
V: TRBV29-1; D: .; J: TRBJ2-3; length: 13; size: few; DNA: TGCAGCGTTGTGCTCAGGGGGGCAGATACGCAGTATTTT; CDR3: CSVVLRGADTQYF
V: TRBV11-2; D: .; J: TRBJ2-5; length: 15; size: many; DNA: TGTGCCAGCAGCCACAGCCTAGCGAAGAAAGAGACCCAGTACTTC; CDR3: CASSHSLAKKETQYF